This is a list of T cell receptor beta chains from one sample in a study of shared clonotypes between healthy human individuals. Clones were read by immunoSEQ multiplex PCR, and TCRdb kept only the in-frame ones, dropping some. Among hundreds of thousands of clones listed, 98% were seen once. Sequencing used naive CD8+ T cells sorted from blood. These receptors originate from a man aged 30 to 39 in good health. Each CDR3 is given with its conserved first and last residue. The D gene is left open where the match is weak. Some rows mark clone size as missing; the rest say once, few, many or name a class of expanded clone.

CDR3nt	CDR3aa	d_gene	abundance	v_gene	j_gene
TGTGCCAGCAGTTTATCGCGGACAGGGGCCTCCTACGAGCAGTACTTC	CASSLSRTGASYEQYF	TRBD1	-	TRBV27	TRBJ2-7
TGTGCCAGCAGTATGACAGGGGTGGCCGGGGAGCTGTTTTTT	CASSMTGVAGELFF	TRBD1	-	TRBV28	TRBJ2-2
TGTGCCAGCAGTTTTCGCGGGACAACCGCCTACGAGCAGTACTTC	CASSFRGTTAYEQYF	-	-	TRBV28	TRBJ2-7
TGTGCCAGCAGCCCGAGAACGGGAGCAATGAGGTACAATGAGCAGTTCTTC	CASSPRTGAMRYNEQFF	-	-	TRBV7-9	TRBJ2-1
TGTGCCAGCAGCCTTAGCGGGAGCGACAATGAGCAGTTCTTC	CASSLSGSDNEQFF	TRBD2	-	TRBV7-9	TRBJ2-1
TGCAGCGTTTCCGACAGCTCCTACGAGCAGTACTTC	CSVSDSSYEQYF	-	-	TRBV29-1	TRBJ2-7
TGTGCCAGCAGTTACCTTTTAGGGGAGAGCGAGCAGTACTTC	CASSYLLGESEQYF	-	once	TRBV27	TRBJ2-7
TGCGCCAGCAGCGAGGGACTAGCCTACGAGCAGTACTTC	CASSEGLAYEQYF	TRBD2	-	TRBV4-1	TRBJ2-7
TGTGCCAGCAGCCCGGCATTAGGAACAGGGAACTACGAGCAGTACTTC	CASSPALGTGNYEQYF	-	-	TRBV5-4	TRBJ2-7
TGTGCCAGCAGTTATGTGAACGGGGGATCATATGAGCAGTTCTTC	CASSYVNGGSYEQFF	-	-	TRBV27	TRBJ2-1
TGTGCCAGCAGCTTAGGTCCTGGCAAGAACACTGAAGCTTTCTTT	CASSLGPGKNTEAFF	-	-	TRBV7-6	TRBJ1-1
TGTGCCAGCAGGTCACTTCCGGGGGCGGAGACCCAGTACTTC	CASRSLPGAETQYF	-	-	TRBV7-8	TRBJ2-5
TGTGCCAGCAGCTCCGAGCAGGGGAGCTATGGCTACACCTTC	CASSSEQGSYGYTF	-	-	TRBV9	TRBJ1-2
TGTGCCAGTAGTACCCTCGGACAGGGTCTGGGAGAGACCCAGTACTTC	CASSTLGQGLGETQYF	TRBD1	-	TRBV19	TRBJ2-5
TGTGCCAGCAGCGGTTTAGCGGGGACGGGTACGGGCACAGATACGCAGTATTTT	CASSGLAGTGTGTDTQYF	TRBD2	-	TRBV9	TRBJ2-3
TGTGCCAGCAGTTTGTTGAACAGGGGACCCTACGAGCAGTACTTC	CASSLLNRGPYEQYF	TRBD1	-	TRBV27	TRBJ2-7
TGCAGCGTGACCGGGACTAGCGGGATGGGGCACACAGATACGCAGTATTTT	CSVTGTSGMGHTDTQYF	TRBD2	-	TRBV29-1	TRBJ2-3
TGTGCCAGCAGCTTAAGTACCAGACTAGCGGACTACAATGAGCAGTTCTTC	CASSLSTRLADYNEQFF	TRBD2	-	TRBV7-2	TRBJ2-1
TGTGCCAGCAGTCTAGGGCAGACCCAGCAGTACTTC	CASSLGQTQQYF	-	-	TRBV28	TRBJ2-7
TGTGCCAGCTCACCTGGGAGAGCGGCCTACAATGAGCAGTTCTTC	CASSPGRAAYNEQFF	-	once	TRBV18	TRBJ2-1
TGTGCCAGCAGCCCTCTAGGCGGAAGCCCATTAGCTAACTATGGCTACACCTTC	CASSPLGGSPLANYGYTF	-	-	TRBV27	TRBJ1-2
TGTGCCAGCAGCTTTGACAGAGACACAGATACGCAGTATTTT	CASSFDRDTDTQYF	-	-	TRBV13	TRBJ2-3
TGTGCCAGCAGCCCTAGGCTAGCGGTCAATGAGCAGTTCTTC	CASSPRLAVNEQFF	TRBD2	-	TRBV11-2	TRBJ2-1
TGTGCCAGCAACCTTGCCCGGGACAGGGGGTCCTCAAACTATGGCTACACCTTC	CASNLARDRGSSNYGYTF	TRBD1	-	TRBV7-9	TRBJ1-2
TGTGCCAGCAGCCTCCAGGAGTCAGCTAACTATGGCTACACCTTC	CASSLQESANYGYTF	-	-	TRBV14	TRBJ1-2
TGTGCCAGCAGTTTAGGTCGGAACACCGGGGAGCTGTTTTTT	CASSLGRNTGELFF	-	-	TRBV27	TRBJ2-2
TGTGCCAGCAGTTACGAGGGAATGAACACTGAAGCTTTCTTT	CASSYEGMNTEAFF	-	-	TRBV6-5	TRBJ1-1
TGTGCCAGCAGTCCCAGGATAGCGGGAGTCCTGCGGAATGAGCAGTTCTTC	CASSPRIAGVLRNEQFF	TRBD2	-	TRBV27	TRBJ2-1
TGTGCCAGCAGCTCCCGGGCCAGGGGCTCCTACGAGCAGTACTTC	CASSSRARGSYEQYF	-	-	TRBV21-1	TRBJ2-7
TGTGCCAGCAGTCCGGGACCCTACGAGCAGTACTTC	CASSPGPYEQYF	-	-	TRBV27	TRBJ2-7
TGTGCCAGCTCACTTTTCCAAGCCTACGAGCAGTACTTC	CASSLFQAYEQYF	-	-	TRBV18	TRBJ2-7
TGTGCCAGTAGTCCCCAGAGCGGGTACTACGAGCAGTACTTC	CASSPQSGYYEQYF	-	-	TRBV19	TRBJ2-7
TGCGCCAGCAAACCGAGAGGGACGACCGATCAGCCCCAGCATTTT	CASKPRGTTDQPQHF	-	-	TRBV10-2	TRBJ1-5
TGTGCCAGCAGCTTTGGGGACCCTATGGGGGCAGAGACCCAGTACTTC	CASSFGDPMGAETQYF	-	-	TRBV5-5	TRBJ2-5
TGTGCCAGCAGCCCTCATCCTCAATCCTACGAGCAGTACTTC	CASSPHPQSYEQYF	-	-	TRBV21-1	TRBJ2-7
TGTGCCAGCAGCCAAGAGGGTAGAGGGCATGGATATGGCTACACCTTC	CASSQEGRGHGYGYTF	-	-	TRBV14	TRBJ1-2
TGTGCCAGCAGCTTAATTCCCGGGACGCTAGACACTGAAGCTTTCTTT	CASSLIPGTLDTEAFF	-	-	TRBV7-2	TRBJ1-1
TGCAGCGTGCGGGGGGGGCTCGATGATAACTCCTACGAGCAGTACTTC	CSVRGGLDDNSYEQYF	TRBD2	-	TRBV29-1	TRBJ2-7
TGTGCCAGCAGCCCGGACAGGGGAACCTACGAGCAGTACTTC	CASSPDRGTYEQYF	TRBD1	-	TRBV27	TRBJ2-7
TGTGCCAGCAGTTTGGTCCGGGGGGCTGTGGGCTACACCTTC	CASSLVRGAVGYTF	-	-	TRBV27	TRBJ1-2
TGTGCCAGCTCACCCCCGCTGAACACTGAAGCTTTCTTT	CASSPPLNTEAFF	-	-	TRBV18	TRBJ1-1
TGTGCCAGCAGCTTGGTTCAGGGTGCTAACTATGGCTACACCTTC	CASSLVQGANYGYTF	-	-	TRBV5-8	TRBJ1-2
TGTGCCATCAGTGAGTCGAGCGAGCAGTACTTC	CAISESSEQYF	-	-	TRBV10-3	TRBJ2-7
TGTGCCAGCAGCTTAGATCTGAAGGGAACCCAAGAGACCCAGTACTTC	CASSLDLKGTQETQYF	-	-	TRBV11-2	TRBJ2-5
TGTGCCAGCAGCCGACTGGGAGCTAACTATGGCTACACCTTC	CASSRLGANYGYTF	-	-	TRBV7-9	TRBJ1-2